This T cell receptor beta chain was documented in a study of T cell responses to AZD1222 COVID-19 vaccine. TCRdb's copy holds only in-frame clones and misses some; the assay was immunoSEQ multiplex PCR. Here the sample spans around 91,000 clones, roughly nine tenths being singletons. Overall study findings and caveats: Breadth and depth of Spike-specific TCRs rose after two AZD1222 doses.

This clone was seen a single time. Its antigen is unidentified. CDR1 is SGDLS, CDR2 YYNGEE, per germline. V shed 2 bases and J shed 12 bases, with 8 bases lying between them. This CDR3 spans 10 amino acids. The sequence was obtained from an adult who received the AZD1222 COVID-19 vaccine. The chain is built from TRBV9 and TRBJ1-1; D is ambiguous. The material was peripheral blood, obtained 28 days after the second AZD1222 dose. The CDR3 region has the DNA TGTGCCAGCAGCGTCCCTTTTCCTTTCTTT. Translation gives CASSVPFPFF. Full variable domain (rest looked up from reference TRBV9 and TRBJ1-1): DSGVTQTPKHLITATGQRVTLRCSPRSGDLSVYWYQQSLDQGLQFLIQYYNGEERAKGNILERFSAQQFPDLHSELNLSSLELGDSALYFCASSVPFPFFGQGTRLTVV.